In its sample, the clone carrying this T cell receptor (beta chain) was seen many times. Its antigen is currently unknown. The authors incorporated unique molecular identifiers into the TCR beta cDNA libraries. T cells numbering roughly 1 to 10 million yielded roughly 500,000 cDNA molecules. MiXCR, run by TCRdb on the PCR reads, gives a single entry per CDR3 protein. The sample lists around 160,000 distinct CDR3 sequences, approximately 35% seen once, with 28% in the top ten. This specimen belongs to a study of post-analysis software for immune sequencing data. Points from the study as a whole: Patients showed TRBV5-6, TRBV5-1 and TRBV20-1 among roughly five TRBV segments more frequent than in controls.

There are 13 residues in the CDR3. V dropped 3 bases and J dropped 6; count of bases not matched to a gene: 7. CDR1 and CDR2 from the germline V gene are DFQATT and SNEGSKA (reference sequence). The receptor was derived from a girl aged 5-17 years with multiple sclerosis. The chain links TRBV20-1 to TRBJ2-7, with 8 nucleotides matching TRBD2. Specimen: blood, collected after autologous hematopoietic stem cell transplantation. The CDR3 region has the DNA TGCAGTGCTAGGCACGGGAGGGCCTCCGAGCAGTACTTC. Translating gives CSARHGRASEQYF.